Ten or more counts support the clone carrying this TCR beta chain. The antigen is not known. The junction does not match germline at one end; this may be a read error. The data stem from a study of Graves' ophthalmopathy and Graves' hyperthyroidism. Overall study results and limits: Appearing in blood as well were most expanded thyroid clonotypes above 0.001 frequency.

Germline lookup yields CDR1 SGHVS and CDR2 FQNEAQ. The CDR3 is 13 residues long. As the template, RNA transcripts were used to amplify TCR beta CDR3 regions. HTBI-primed RT-PCR formed the first round, and a multiplex PCR formed the second. TCRdb re-derived calls from the multiplex PCR reads in MiXCR, one entry per CDR3 protein. The sample includes around 590,000 distinct CDR3 sequences, under 45% of them seen just once. Patients were diagnosed from clinical symptoms, serum thyroxine, TRAb, thyroid ultrasound and orbital computed tomography. Sequencing input: peripheral blood or thyroid tissue (not recorded which). The genes are TRBV7-8 and TRBJ2-7; D gene unclear. This TCR derives from an adult man with Graves' hyperthyroidism. The CDR3 loop is CASRLGLTYEQYF. For the CDR3, the DNA is TGTGCCAGCAGATTAGGGTTAACATACGAGCAGTACTTC.